A selection of T cell receptor beta chains follows, all from one sample in a study of blood T cell repertoires in COVID-19. Profiled with immunoSEQ multiplex PCR; TCRdb holds only in-frame clones, not every one. Of 300,000 to 450,000 clones listed, 87% are singletons. Sequences were obtained from peripheral blood. Receptors originate from a woman aged 55 to 70 with COVID-19, enrolled during active disease. The CDR3 runs from the conserved cysteine through the conserved F or W.

J gene: TRBJ2-7
V gene: TRBV5-6
CDR3 protein: CASSWDRGAGEQYF

J gene: TRBJ1-5
V gene: TRBV28
CDR3 protein: CASTLNRGGTGAGQPQHF

J gene: TRBJ2-3
V gene: TRBV12-3/TRBV12-4
CDR3 protein: CASRGGEGDTQYF

J gene: TRBJ2-3
V gene: TRBV5-1
CDR3 protein: CASSLESFRDTQYF

J gene: TRBJ2-5
V gene: TRBV28
CDR3 protein: CASSLIPKTQYF

J gene: TRBJ2-7
V gene: TRBV11-2
CDR3 protein: CASSLDPTGSYEQYF

J gene: TRBJ1-6
V gene: TRBV28
CDR3 protein: CASSFDRDYNSPLHF

J gene: TRBJ2-5
V gene: TRBV29-1
CDR3 protein: CSVPRGGAAQETQYF

J gene: TRBJ1-1
V gene: TRBV7-9
CDR3 protein: CASSSGLSTEAFF

J gene: TRBJ2-7
V gene: TRBV6-2/TRBV6-3
CDR3 protein: CASSRIRTVAYEQYF

J gene: TRBJ2-6
V gene: TRBV5-1
CDR3 protein: CASSLGGSGANVLTF

J gene: TRBJ1-1
V gene: TRBV4-2
CDR3 protein: CASSQGDRENTEAFF

J gene: TRBJ1-4
V gene: TRBV19
CDR3 protein: CASSTGRGGRPNEKLFF

J gene: TRBJ1-3
V gene: TRBV28
CDR3 protein: CASSQRGEGNTIYF

J gene: TRBJ1-2
V gene: TRBV6-5
CDR3 protein: CASRRNGVRDGYTF

J gene: TRBJ2-5
V gene: TRBV14
CDR3 protein: CAGSQLAVGGWQETQYF

J gene: TRBJ2-1
V gene: TRBV4-2
CDR3 protein: CASSLKAEGQNEQFF

J gene: TRBJ2-5
V gene: TRBV6-6
CDR3 protein: CASRYQGAQETQYF

J gene: TRBJ2-7
V gene: TRBV18
CDR3 protein: CASSPRTQGAKYEQYF

J gene: TRBJ2-5
V gene: TRBV11-2
CDR3 protein: CASSSPGGVQETQYF

J gene: TRBJ1-6
V gene: TRBV25-1
CDR3 protein: CASSDRTGSYNSPLHF

J gene: TRBJ2-3
V gene: TRBV27
CDR3 protein: CASSFPGVSARIDTQYF

J gene: TRBJ1-1
V gene: TRBV5-4
CDR3 protein: CASSFDRGSEKAFF

J gene: TRBJ1-2
V gene: TRBV5-1
CDR3 protein: CASSSIVPGTGYTF

J gene: TRBJ1-1
V gene: TRBV3-1/TRBV3-2
CDR3 protein: CASREGWGEAFF

J gene: TRBJ2-3
V gene: TRBV27
CDR3 protein: CASSLRTSGGADTQYF

J gene: TRBJ1-5
V gene: TRBV10-2
CDR3 protein: CASTLDSNNQPQHF

J gene: TRBJ1-2
V gene: TRBV5-1
CDR3 protein: CASSSPDRANYGYTF

J gene: TRBJ1-5
V gene: TRBV6-5
CDR3 protein: CASSPAGQGRQPQHF

J gene: TRBJ2-7
V gene: TRBV19
CDR3 protein: CASSIDGQGISPEQYF

J gene: TRBJ2-7
V gene: TRBV5-1
CDR3 protein: CASSPSRTGAPERQYF

J gene: TRBJ2-1
V gene: TRBV6-5
CDR3 protein: CASTLTSGGYNEQFF

J gene: TRBJ2-7
V gene: TRBV18
CDR3 protein: CASSPEGASGHEQYF

J gene: TRBJ1-2
V gene: TRBV18
CDR3 protein: CASSPRDRNYGYTF

J gene: TRBJ2-6
V gene: TRBV5-1
CDR3 protein: CASSLGQSGANVLTF

J gene: TRBJ1-5
V gene: TRBV12-1
CDR3 protein: CASSFSQLNQPQHF

J gene: TRBJ2-5
V gene: TRBV3-1/TRBV3-2
CDR3 protein: CASSQVLAGAQYF

J gene: TRBJ2-2
V gene: TRBV7-6
CDR3 protein: CASSLAPPVRGTGELFF

J gene: TRBJ1-1
V gene: TRBV7-8
CDR3 protein: CASSSGQPNTEAFF

J gene: TRBJ1-6
V gene: TRBV18
CDR3 protein: CASSPPNRGKNSPLHF

J gene: TRBJ1-2
V gene: TRBV6-4
CDR3 protein: CASSDSLIRGFNYGYTF

J gene: TRBJ2-2
V gene: TRBV9
CDR3 protein: CASSAPRDRGLSGELFF

J gene: TRBJ1-4
V gene: TRBV6-5
CDR3 protein: CASSSTSPGVEKLFF